Included here is one T cell receptor beta chain sequence, with context. The authors' processing: Estimated nucleated cell counts came from reference gene primer amplification. TCRdb's table, derived via immunoSEQ multiplex PCR, lists solely in-frame clones and lacks some. Clone size and the V and J calls come from that table; the DNA yielded D and trimming. The table includes about 250,000 clones, about 88% detected once. These data are taken from a study of blood T cell repertoires in COVID-19. Looking at the study overall: Acute-phase and convalescent COVID-19 samples originated in the United States, Italy and Spain. T cells, B-cell-depleted T cells, or PBMCs provided the cDNA or gDNA that served as material.

The CDR3 sequence is 16 residues long. The germline gives CDR1 SGHNT, CDR2 YYREEE (reference sequence). V was pared by 3 bases and J by 3 bases, with 18 bases between. This chain uses TRBV5-4 with TRBJ1-1, with D perhaps matching TRBD1 (5 bases). Material for sequencing was peripheral blood. The origin of this receptor is a woman between 35 and 50 years old who had recovered from COVID-19. CDR3 in amino acids: CASSSGIGTGDTEAFF. CDR3 DNA: TGTGCCAGCAGCTCGGGGATAGGAACGGGGGACACTGAAGCTTTCTTT.